The 21 T cell receptor beta chains below come from one sample, sequenced in a study of PD-1 blockade in classical Hodgkin lymphoma (dated by TCRdb to the early 2020s). The sample's time point label, decoded: cycle 4 day 1 (C4D1), after 6 weeks of nivolumab. All trial patients had relapsed after autologous stem cell transplantation, with cohorts A, B and C differing in prior brentuximab vedotin exposure. The library relied on the immunoSEQ multiplex PCR assay. TCRdb carries this immuneACCESS record with in-frame sequences only. Its versions omit some clonotypes, under half of them owing to an unresolved V gene in the studies checked, with the rest unexplained. In all, the sample holds approximately 30,000 clones, and around 72% of those were seen once. In total, the top ten clones hold 3% to 4.5% of the sample. Material: peripheral blood mononuclear cells (PBMCs), obtained before the fourth cycle of nivolumab. Source of these receptors: a human donor with classical Hodgkin lymphoma.

This chain joins TRBV14 and TRBJ2-3, with D tentatively TRBD1 or TRBD2 (5 bases each). The V end was cut by 2 bases, the J end by 2 bases, with 14 bases between. This CDR3 spans 16 amino acids. Germline CDR1 SGHDN, CDR2 FVKESK. As DNA, the CDR3 is TGTGCCAGCAGCCAACTCGGGGCCTCTTTCACAGATACGCAGTATTTT. Translated: CASSQLGASFTDTQYF.

The chain uses TRBV5-1 and TRBJ2-3; 7 nucleotides align to TRBD1. Germline CDR1 is SGHRS and CDR2 is YFSETQ. The CDR3 loop spans 15 amino acids. V shed 4 bases and J 2 bases; nucleotides not matched to a gene: 7. The CDR3 region has the DNA TGCGCCAGCAGCGTAGGCCAGGGGGTCACAGATACGCAGTATTTT. Encoded protein: CASSVGQGVTDTQYF.

The V call is TRBV5-5, the J call TRBJ1-1; TRBD1 is a possible D gene (5 bases). Germline V gives CDR1 SGHKS, CDR2 YYEKEE (reference sequence). V was trimmed by 5 bases and J by 1 base, leaving 12 bases between them. This CDR3 region has 14 residues. CDR3 nucleotide sequence: TGTGCCAGCAGTACACAGGTCGCGAACACTGAAGCTTTCTTT. Protein sequence: CASSTQVANTEAFF.

This sequence joins TRBV2 and TRBJ1-5; D is unresolved. The CDR3 length is 14 residues. Germline V gene lookup returns CDR1 SNHLY and CDR2 FYNNEI. V lost 8 bases and J lost 2, with 13 bases in between. The CDR3 sequence is CASQPDVGNQPQHF. The DNA of the CDR3 is TGTGCCAGCCAGCCGGACGTGGGCAATCAGCCCCAGCATTTT.

The chain is built from TRBV18 and TRBJ2-3; no clear D gene. The V gene's germline CDR1 is KGHSH and CDR2 LQKENI. This CDR3 contains 16 residues. V was cut by 3 bases and J by 0 bases, with 13 bases left in between. CDR3 DNA sequence: TGTGCCAGCTCACCGGCTGGGGTAGGGAGCACAGATACGCAGTATTTT. It yields the protein CASSPAGVGSTDTQYF.

The chain uses TRBV27 and TRBJ2-7, with TRBD2 matching over 8 bases. This CDR3 is built from 13 residues. CDR1 is MNHEY, CDR2 SMNVEV, per germline (reference sequence). J gave up 4 bases and V 2 bases, and 1 base lay outside the gene matches. The CDR3 DNA reads as TGTGCCAGCAGTTTACGGGGGGGATACGAGCAGTACTTC. Its translation: CASSLRGGYEQYF.

This sequence joins TRBV6-1 and TRBJ1-2, with TRBD1 as a possible D gene (5 bases). The CDR3 is 15 amino acids. Trimming took off 1 base at V and 5 bases at J, with 14 bases between the two ends. The germline V gene has CDR1 MNHNS and CDR2 SASEGT. The CDR3 loop is CASSEGEGAGYGYTF. CDR3 bases: TGTGCCAGCAGTGAAGGGGAAGGGGCAGGATATGGCTACACCTTC.

The chain carries TRBV19 and TRBJ2-3; D ambiguous. Per germline, CDR1 LNHDA and CDR2 SQIVND (reference sequence). This CDR3 has 13 amino acids. V lost 3 bases and J 3 bases, leaving 7 bases between the germline ends. CDR3 coding DNA: TGTGCCAGTAGTATTCTGTGGACAGATACGCAGTATTTT. It translates to CASSILWTDTQYF. Together with reference TRBV19 and TRBJ2-3, the CDR3 gives the full variable domain: DGGITQSPKYLFRKEGQNVTLSCEQNLNHDAMYWYRQDPGQGLRLIYYSQIVNDFQKGDIAEGYSVSREKKESFPLTVTSAQKNPTAFYLCASSILWTDTQYFGPGTRLTVL.

The chain joins TRBV5-6 to TRBJ1-6; tentative D call: TRBD1 (6 bases). Germline V lookup: CDR1 SGHDT, CDR2 YYEEEE. The CDR3 spans 18 residues. V shed 0 bases and J shed 6 bases, with 19 bases lying between them. The CDR3 DNA is TGTGCCAGCAGCTTGGCTGGGCAGGGGAGTTTAATTAATTCACCCCTCCACTTT. Its translation: CASSLAGQGSLINSPLHF.

The chain carries TRBV9 and TRBJ2-5; 9 nucleotides line up with TRBD2. Germline trimming cut 6 bases from V and 5 bases from J; bases unmatched to any gene: 11. The CDR3 contains 15 residues. Per germline, CDR1 SGDLS and CDR2 YYNGEE. CDR3 nucleotide sequence: TGTGCCAGCAACAGTGGCGGGGGGGCCGGGGAGACCCAGTACTTC. Its translation: CASNSGGGAGETQYF.

The gene calls are TRBV23-1 and TRBJ1-2; D gene ambiguous. TRBV23-1 is given ORF status, its function remaining uncertain. CDR3 length: 14 amino acids. V was trimmed by 6 bases and J by 4 bases, leaving 15 bases between them. CDR3 nucleotides: TGCGCCAGCAGGGTAGCACCAAAATCCTATGGCTACACCTTC. It translates to CASRVAPKSYGYTF.

This chain links TRBV4-2 with TRBJ2-2, with D perhaps TRBD2 (6 bases). Per the germline V gene, CDR1 is LGHNA and CDR2 is YNFKEQ. V lost 1 base, J lost 6 bases, and 18 bases lay in between. This CDR3 is built from 17 residues. CDR3 residues: CASSQGVGTHRPGELFF. CDR3 nucleotide sequence: TGTGCCAGCAGCCAAGGTGTAGGGACTCACCGACCCGGGGAGCTGTTTTTT.

This clone was counted a few times. The rearrangement uses TRBV4-3 and TRBJ2-1, with D unresolved. The CDR3 covers 15 residues. The germline V gene encodes CDR1 LGHNA and CDR2 YSLEER. V shed 0 bases and J shed 8 bases, with 14 bases lying between them. The DNA of the CDR3 is TGCGCCAGCAGCCAAGATGGGTTTAGCAGCGATGAGCAGTTCTTC. It translates to CASSQDGFSSDEQFF.

This clone has a handful of counts. The gene calls are TRBV5-1 and TRBJ2-7; 10 nucleotides agree with TRBD2. The CDR3 spans 19 residues. In germline, CDR1 is SGHRS, CDR2 YFSETQ. The V gene end was trimmed by 4 bases and the J gene end by 0 bases; junction bases not matched to a gene: 16. The CDR3, as DNA: TGCGCCAGCAGCGGGCACGACAGGGCTAGCGGGAGTGTCTCCTACGAGCAGTACTTC. Residues: CASSGHDRASGSVSYEQYF.

This clone showed up just a few times. The chain couples TRBV5-4 to TRBJ2-1; a weak D match, TRBD1 (6 bases). From germline, CDR1 is SGHNT and CDR2 YYREEE (reference sequence). V shed 0 bases and J shed 0 bases, with 22 bases lying between them. The length of the CDR3 is 20 residues. This chain's CDR3 is CASSLGYGGRGLGSYNEQFF. As DNA, the CDR3 is TGTGCCAGCAGCTTGGGGTATGGGGGCAGGGGCCTTGGCTCCTACAATGAGCAGTTCTTC.

V and J are TRBV18 and TRBJ2-1, with 7 bases fitting TRBD2. The germline V gene has CDR1 KGHSH and CDR2 LQKENI. This CDR3 contains 15 residues. V gave up 3 bases and J gave up 5 bases; unmatched junction bases: 7. CDR3: CASSPPRTRHNEQFF. The DNA for the CDR3 is TGTGCCAGCTCACCCCCCCGGACTAGGCACAATGAGCAGTTCTTC. The variable domain in full, completed from reference TRBV18 and TRBJ2-1, reads NAGVMQNPRHLVRRRGQEARLRCSPMKGHSHVYWYRQLPEEGLKFMVYLQKENIIDESGMPKERFSAEFPKEGPSILRIQQVVRGDSAAYFCASSPPRTRHNEQFFGPGTRLTVL.

The chain joins TRBV11-2 to TRBJ2-1; 9 positions match TRBD2. CDR3 length equals 18 residues. The germline gives CDR1 SGHAT, CDR2 FQNNGV. The V segment lost 8 bases and the J segment 7 bases; nucleotides outside the gene matches: 21. CDR3 region: CASRKNTGASGTLNEQFF. CDR3 coding DNA: TGTGCCAGCCGGAAAAACACCGGGGCTAGCGGGACTCTGAATGAGCAGTTCTTC.

This clone turned up a few times. J is TRBJ2-7 and V is TRBV11-2; D unresolved. The CDR3 is 13 amino acids. Deletions cut 0 bases from V and 6 bases from J, with 9 bases between. The germline gives CDR1 SGHAT, CDR2 FQNNGV. This CDR3 reads CASSLDLLSEQYF. In DNA, the CDR3 is TGTGCCAGCAGCTTAGACCTACTTTCCGAGCAGTACTTC.

The rearrangement joins TRBV6-6 to TRBJ1-2, with D perhaps TRBD1 (6 bases). CDR3 length: 14 amino acids. CDR1 MNHNY and CDR2 SVGAGI come from the germline V gene (reference sequence). The V and J ends lost 7 bases and 2 bases respectively, with 14 bases between them. In DNA, the CDR3 is TGTGCCAGCACCTCAGTGGGGGCAAACTATGGCTACACCTTC. This gives the protein CASTSVGANYGYTF.

The gene calls are TRBV6-1 and TRBJ1-5, with D unresolved. Trimming took off 3 bases at V and 2 bases at J, with 8 bases between the two ends. The CDR3 sequence is 14 residues long. Germline V gene sequence: CDR1 MNHNS, CDR2 SASEGT. As DNA, the CDR3 is TGTGCCAGCAGTGAGAAGGGAGGCAATCAGCCCCAGCATTTT. It encodes CASSEKGGNQPQHF.

The chain recombines TRBV29-1 with TRBJ1-2; tentative D call: TRBD1 (5 bases). The ends were cut back, 7 bases at V and 5 bases at J, with 14 bases in the middle. CDR3 length: 12 amino acids. Per germline, CDR1 SQVTM and CDR2 ANQGSEA. The CDR3 bases are TGCAGCGACTACCGGGACGGGTATGGCTACACCTTC. Its translation is CSDYRDGYGYTF.